These 18 T cell receptor beta chains originate from one sample sequenced in a study of T-cell reconstitution after alpha-beta-depleted transplantation in children (dated by TCRdb to about 2016). The receptor library was made with PCR. The sequencer listed for this sample is Illumina HiSeq 2500. TCR library preparation used molecular barcoding, with unique molecular identifiers applied to normalize quantification of the TCRbeta repertoire. TCRdb ran its own pipeline on the public reads, namely fastp trimming at Q25 and MiXCR clone calling, and kept in-frame beta chains. Under each unique CDR3 protein, matching rows form one entry showing the most common genes and DNA. For this sample there are around 190,000 distinct CDR3 sequences; about 6.6% appear just once. The ten largest account for just over 5.5% of the sample. The treatment or condition label, read with the paper, signifies: allogeneic hematopoietic cell transplantation with graft depleted of TCRalphabeta T cells and CD19 B cells.

The sequencing used PBMCs, collected before TCRalphabeta/CD19-depleted stem cell transplant. The receptors here all came from a boy aged 2 to 9 with acute lymphoblastic leukemia, due to receive a stem cell transplant.

There are a few counts of this clonotype. The V and J genes are TRBV28 and TRBJ2-2; the D is unclear. This CDR3 is built from 21 residues. Germline V gives CDR1 MDHEN, CDR2 SYDVKM. V was pared by 5 bases and J by 4 bases, with 32 bases between. CDR3 DNA sequence: TGTGCCAGCAGTACCCACAGTGGTGGGAACCCAATAAAAGAATCCACCGGGGAGCTGTTTTTT. Its protein product is CASSTHSGGNPIKESTGELFF.

A remark on this clonotype: One end of the junction varies from germline; a read error may be responsible. The gene calls are TRBV7-7 and TRBJ2-1; 9 nucleotides match TRBD1. Germline lookup yields CDR1 SSHAT and CDR2 FNYEAQ (reference sequence). The CDR3 contains 14 residues. CDR3 sequence reads: CASKEGQGSIEQFF. The CDR3 region has the DNA TGTGCTAGCAAGGAAGGACAGGGGAGCATTGAGCAGTTCTTC.

The rearrangement joins TRBV11-2 to TRBJ2-1; 8 nucleotides align to TRBD2. The ends lost 1 base at V and 2 bases at J; junction bases unmatched: 1. From germline, CDR1 is SGHAT and CDR2 FQNNGV. This CDR3 comprises 15 residues. In DNA, the CDR3 is TGTGCCAGCAGCTTAGCGGGAGGGACCTACAATGAGCAGTTCTTC. It specifies CASSLAGGTYNEQFF. The whole variable domain, filled in from reference TRBV11-2 and TRBJ2-1, reads EAGVAQSPRYKIIEKRQSVAFWCNPISGHATLYWYQQILGQGPKLLIQFQNNGVVDDSQLPKDRFSAERLKGVDSTLKIQPAKLEDSAVYLCASSLAGGTYNEQFFGPGTRLTVL.

This clonotype came up many times. The gene calls are TRBV11-2 and TRBJ2-2; D possibly corresponds to TRBD2 (6 bases). The CDR3 contains 16 residues. Germline V gene lookup returns CDR1 SGHAT and CDR2 FQNNGV. V lost 5 bases, J lost 5 bases, and 18 bases lay in between. The CDR3 reads CASSPPGTSKTGELFF. Here the CDR3 DNA reads TGTGCCAGCAGCCCCCCCGGTACTAGCAAGACCGGGGAGCTGTTTTTT.

This clonotype was counted at least ten times. This chain connects TRBV12-3 or TRBV12-4 to TRBJ1-5; D is perhaps TRBD1 (5 bases). V was shortened by 3 bases and J by 7 bases, with 13 bases between the two germline ends. The CDR3 runs to 14 residues. In DNA, the CDR3 is TGTGCCAGCAGTTTCTGGATGACAGAACAGCCCCAGCATTTT. It encodes CASSFWMTEQPQHF.

This clonotype appeared many times. V usage is TRBV25-1 and J usage is TRBJ1-1, with D possibly being TRBD1 (5 bases). The CDR3 loop spans 12 amino acids. Trimming took 5 bases from V and 11 from J, leaving 15 bases between them. Per the germline V gene, CDR1 is MGHDK and CDR2 is SYGVNS. CDR3 sequence reads: CASSLPGLEAFF. The DNA of the CDR3 is TGTGCCAGCAGTTTGCCGGGACTAGAGGCTTTCTTT.

This chain links TRBV15 with TRBJ2-3; D may be TRBD1 (5 bases). Per the germline V gene, CDR1 is LNHNV and CDR2 is YYDKDF (reference sequence). CDR3 size: 17 residues. Trimming left V 0 bases short and J 1 base short, with 14 bases between. The CDR3 protein is CATSRDWGQDRTDTQYF. The CDR3 DNA follows: TGTGCCACCAGCAGAGATTGGGGCCAGGACCGCACAGATACGCAGTATTTT. Together with reference TRBV15 and TRBJ2-3, the CDR3 gives the full variable domain: DAMVIQNPRYQVTQFGKPVTLSCSQTLNHNVMYWYQQKSSQAPKLLFHYYDKDFNNEADTPDNFQSRRPNTSFCFLDIRSPGLGDTAMYLCATSRDWGQDRTDTQYFGPGTRLTVL.

The chain carries TRBV7-2 and TRBJ2-3; D possibly corresponds to TRBD2 (5 bases). The CDR3 is 13 amino acids. The germline CDR1 and CDR2 sequences are SGHTA and FQGNSA. V was cut by 0 bases and J by 6 bases, with 7 bases left in between. As DNA, the CDR3 is TGTGCCAGCAGCTTAGCGCGGGCGGATACGCAGTATTTT. Translation: CASSLARADTQYF.

J is TRBJ1-1 and V is TRBV5-1; TRBD1 matches at 7 bases. This CDR3 has 13 amino acids. V lost 3 bases, J lost 7 bases, and 6 bases stayed unmatched. Germline loops: CDR1 SGHRS, CDR2 YFSETQ. The CDR3 reads CASSWDSPGEAFF. For the CDR3, the DNA is TGCGCCAGCAGCTGGGACAGTCCCGGTGAAGCTTTCTTT.

This clonotype occurred many times. This chain uses TRBV20-1 with TRBJ2-3; TRBD2 matches 7 bases. Germline V gives CDR1 DFQATT, CDR2 SNEGSKA (reference sequence). V was clipped by 3 bases and J by 0 bases; unmatched bases: 9. This CDR3 spans 16 amino acids. The CDR3 bases are TGCAGTGCTAGTGGTCTAGCGGTACCGAGCACAGATACGCAGTATTTT. Protein: CSASGLAVPSTDTQYF.

There are a few counts of this clonotype. V gene TRBV5-1 combines with J gene TRBJ1-1; D gene unclear. Germline lookup yields CDR1 SGHRS and CDR2 YFSETQ. Deletions cut 1 base from V and 2 bases from J, with 12 bases between. This CDR3 has 15 amino acids. The CDR3 sequence: CASSLSAGANTEAFF. In DNA, the CDR3 is TGCGCCAGCAGCTTGTCGGCAGGCGCCAACACTGAAGCTTTCTTT.

The V and J genes are TRBV20-1 and TRBJ1-2; D is undetermined. This CDR3 contains 14 residues. The germline V and J ends were trimmed by 0 bases and 6 bases, with 14 bases remaining between them. The germline V gene encodes CDR1 DFQATT and CDR2 SNEGSKA (reference sequence). The CDR3 region has the DNA TGCAGTGCTAGAGAAACAGCTAATGGGGATGGCTACACCTTC. Translated: CSARETANGDGYTF.

This chain connects TRBV7-9 to TRBJ1-4; D is possibly TRBD1 (5 bases). CDR1 and CDR2 (germline): SEHNR, FQNEAQ (reference sequence). Trimming stripped 5 bases from V and 8 bases from J, with 15 bases between. The CDR3 spans 14 residues. The CDR3 DNA reads as TGTGCCAGCAGCCCCCCCGGGGGTGAGGAAAAACTGTTTTTT. It translates to CASSPPGGEEKLFF.

This clonotype was seen a handful of times. V and J are TRBV6-1 and TRBJ1-1; D gene unclear. V lost 10 bases, J lost 0 bases, and 9 bases lay in between. The germline V gene encodes CDR1 MNHNS and CDR2 SASEGT. This CDR3 spans 12 amino acids. The CDR3 reads CATRKVNTEAFF. The DNA of the CDR3 is TGTGCCACCCGGAAGGTGAACACTGAAGCTTTCTTT.

This clonotype was observed at least ten times. The chain recombines TRBV29-1 with TRBJ1-1; no clear D gene. Germline V CDR1 and CDR2: SQVTM, ANQGSEA. The CDR3 has 15 amino acids. The ends were cut back, 6 bases at V and 4 bases at J, with 21 bases in the middle. For the CDR3, the DNA is TGCAGCGTCCGTGGCATAGGTTTATTGGCCACTGAAGCTTTCTTT. This sequence encodes CSVRGIGLLATEAFF.

This clonotype was found many times. The chain carries TRBV29-1 and TRBJ2-3; tentatively, D is TRBD2 (5 bases). Germline V gene data show CDR1 as SQVTM and CDR2 as ANQGSEA. This CDR3 region has 14 residues. V dropped 6 bases and J dropped 5 bases, with 18 bases sitting between them. This CDR3 reads CSVSLGAAIDTQYF. As DNA, the CDR3 is TGCAGCGTGTCTCTCGGAGCGGCCATAGATACGCAGTATTTT.

This clonotype has a count of ten or more. This chain joins TRBV20-1 and TRBJ2-1; 14 nucleotides match TRBD2. The CDR3 extends over 16 amino acids. Germline lookup yields CDR1 DFQATT and CDR2 SNEGSKA (reference sequence). V lost 5 bases, J lost 1 base, and 4 bases stayed unmatched. The CDR3 bases are TGCAGTGCTCGTCGACTAGCGGGAGGGTCCTACAATGAGCAGTTCTTC. Translating gives CSARRLAGGSYNEQFF.

This clonotype was recorded many times. At one end, the junction sequence differs from germline, possibly due to a read error. The chain links TRBV6-6 to TRBJ2-7; D tentatively reads TRBD1 or TRBD2 (5 bases each). The CDR3 extends over 12 amino acids. In germline, CDR1 is MNHNY, CDR2 SVGAGI (reference sequence). In DNA form, the CDR3 reads TGTGCCAGCAGCCCCCGGGGCTTTTCCCTCCTCTTC. Protein product: CASSPRGFSLLF.